This record concerns one TCR beta chain sequence. The target antigen is unknown. This CDR3 contains 12 residues. The germline V gene has CDR1 DFQATT and CDR2 SNEGSKA (reference sequence). 5' RACE with UMI labels generated the TRB cDNA libraries. Reanalyzing the 5' RACE reads, TCRdb keeps one entry per CDR3 protein, without DNA. Its clone listing holds over 150,000 distinct CDR3 sequences. The entry originates in a study of CXCR3-negative and CXCR3-positive naive CD8 T cells. General study results and limits: Researchers report that CXCR3-positive naive cells carry more hydrophobic TRB CDR3s than CXCR3-negative naive cells. Whereas both naive subsets had comparably high diversity, memory CD8+ cells had much lower diversity.

The TCR sequence derives from a human donor in good health. Some clones in this sample may be carry-over from other donors' samples. The chain employs TRBV20-1 and TRBJ1-1. Sequencing input: naive CXCR3+ CD8+ T cells from blood. Subset indicated: CD45RO-CCR7+CD27+CD95- naive CD8+ T cells expressing CXCR3 (TNR3+). CDR3 protein: CSARDGRAEAFF.